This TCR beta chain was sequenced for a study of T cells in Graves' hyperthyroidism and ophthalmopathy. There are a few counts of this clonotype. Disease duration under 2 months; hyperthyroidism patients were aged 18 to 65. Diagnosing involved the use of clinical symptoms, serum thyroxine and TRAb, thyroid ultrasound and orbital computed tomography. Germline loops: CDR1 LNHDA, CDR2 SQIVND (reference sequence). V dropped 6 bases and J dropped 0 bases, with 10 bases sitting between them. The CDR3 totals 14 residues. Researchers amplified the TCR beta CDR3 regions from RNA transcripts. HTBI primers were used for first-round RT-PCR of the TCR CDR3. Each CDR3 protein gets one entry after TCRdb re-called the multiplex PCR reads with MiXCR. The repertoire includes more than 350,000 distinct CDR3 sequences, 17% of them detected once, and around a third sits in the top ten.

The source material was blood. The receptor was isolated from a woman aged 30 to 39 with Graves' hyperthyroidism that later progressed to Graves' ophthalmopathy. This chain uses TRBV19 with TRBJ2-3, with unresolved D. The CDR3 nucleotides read TGTGCCAGTAGCGTGGCAGTTAGCACAGATACGCAGTATTTT. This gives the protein CASSVAVSTDTQYF.